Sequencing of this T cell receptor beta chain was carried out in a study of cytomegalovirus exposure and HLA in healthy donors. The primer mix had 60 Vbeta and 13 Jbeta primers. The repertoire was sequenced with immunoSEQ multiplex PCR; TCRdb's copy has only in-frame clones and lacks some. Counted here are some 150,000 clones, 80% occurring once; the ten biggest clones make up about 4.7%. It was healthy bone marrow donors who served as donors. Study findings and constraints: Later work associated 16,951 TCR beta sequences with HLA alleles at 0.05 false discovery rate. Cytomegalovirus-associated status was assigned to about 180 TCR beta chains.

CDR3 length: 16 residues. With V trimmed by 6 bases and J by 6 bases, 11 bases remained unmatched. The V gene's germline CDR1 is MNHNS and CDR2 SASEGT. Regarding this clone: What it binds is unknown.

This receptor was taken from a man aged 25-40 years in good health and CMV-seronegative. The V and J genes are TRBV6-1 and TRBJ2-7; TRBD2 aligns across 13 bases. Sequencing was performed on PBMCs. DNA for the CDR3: TGTGCCAGCAGCGAATTGCCCCGACTAGCGGGAGGCGAGCAGTACTTC. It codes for CASSELPRLAGGEQYF.